The 10 T cell receptor beta chains given below trace back to one sample, sequenced in a study of metastatic and nonmetastatic thyroid tumors. Every patient underwent thyroid surgery untreated. TCRdb recomputed clones from the PCR reads via MiXCR. The sample holds around 53,000 clones; roughly 20% are singletons and the top ten take 3.5% to 4.5%. The sample was blood. The receptors originated from a female donor with papillary thyroid cancer or a benign thyroid nodule (not recorded which). Some clones in this sample may be carry-over from other donors' samples.

Points on this clone: A much more abundant neighbour one base away suggests this may be a read error. This chain uses TRBV5-4 with TRBJ2-7; a possible D gene is TRBD2 (6 bases). The CDR3 contains 14 residues. V was clipped by 0 bases and J by 10 bases, with 17 bases between them. Germline V CDR1 and CDR2: SGHNT, YYREEE (reference sequence). The CDR3 here is CASSLDGRHADQYF. In DNA, the CDR3 is TGTGCCAGCAGCTTGGACGGGAGACATGCCGATCAGTACTTC.

The sample holds many counts of this clone. The V gene is TRBV9, the J gene TRBJ2-1; 8 positions agree with TRBD1. CDR3 length: 13 amino acids. CDR1 is SGDLS and CDR2 is YYNGEE in the germline V gene. V was clipped by 6 bases and J by 7 bases; unmatched bases: 6. The CDR3 loop reads CASNGQGTNEQFF. CDR3 coding DNA: TGTGCCAGCAACGGACAGGGAACGAATGAGCAGTTCTTC.

To note about this clone: This may be a read error: a much more frequent sequence differs by one nucleotide. The chain has TRBV29-1 and TRBJ1-1, with no clear D. The CDR3 length is 13 residues. Germline assignment: CDR1 SQVTM and CDR2 ANQGSEA. The V and J ends lost 5 bases and 3 bases respectively, with 13 bases between them. Here the CDR3 reads CSVLKDLYTEAFF. The CDR3 nucleotides read TGCAGCGTTTTAAAGGATCTGTACACTGAAGCTTTCTTT.

This clone was detected ten times or more. Different DNA sequences within this sample yield the same CDR3. This chain uses TRBV15 with TRBJ1-3; TRBD1 might be the D (5 bases). With 5 bases removed from V and 4 bases from J, the gap between germline ends came to 15 bases. The length of the CDR3 is 15 residues. Germline assignment: CDR1 LNHNV and CDR2 YYDKDF (reference sequence). The CDR3 sequence: CATSPRVGSGNTIYF. The CDR3 nucleotides read TGTGCCACCAGCCCCAGGGTCGGCTCCGGAAACACCATATATTTT.

Ten or more counts support this clone. V and J are TRBV5-6 and TRBJ2-5; maybe TRBD1 (6 bases). The CDR3 runs to 14 residues. Germline values: CDR1 SGHDT, CDR2 YYEEEE. Trimming took 3 bases from V and 5 from J, leaving 14 bases between them. CDR3 protein: CASSSENRDETQYF. The CDR3 DNA is TGTGCCAGCAGCTCCGAAAACAGGGATGAGACCCAGTACTTC.

This clone appeared many times. The chain carries TRBV3-1 and TRBJ2-1; D not resolved. The CDR3 has 14 amino acids. CDR1 LGHDT and CDR2 YNNKEL come from the germline V gene (reference sequence). V was shortened by 1 base and J by 9 bases, with 13 bases between the two germline ends. This chain's CDR3 is CASSQAQRRIEQFF. CDR3 in DNA: TGTGCCAGCAGCCAAGCACAGCGAAGGATTGAGCAGTTCTTC.

This clone was picked up many times. J is TRBJ2-5 and V is TRBV19, with D hard to call. Trimming stripped 7 bases from V and 1 base from J, with 4 bases between. Germline V gene sequence: CDR1 LNHDA, CDR2 SQIVND (reference sequence). The CDR3 is 11 residues long. Here the CDR3 DNA reads TGTGCCAGTACCCCCCAAGAGACCCAGTACTTC. Translated: CASTPQETQYF.

In its sample, this clone was seen many times. This chain uses TRBV30 with TRBJ1-1; weak D call: TRBD1 (6 bases). Looked up from germline, CDR1 is GTSNPN and CDR2 is SVGIG (reference sequence). The CDR3 has 17 amino acids. V lost 0 bases to trimming and J lost 2 bases, with 19 bases between them. The CDR3 loop is CAWSVRRGIFVNTEAFF. CDR3 DNA sequence: TGTGCCTGGAGTGTACGCAGGGGAATCTTTGTTAACACTGAAGCTTTCTTT. Variable domain in full (rest from reference TRBV30 and TRBJ1-1): SQTIHQWPATLVQPVGSPLSLECTVEGTSNPNLYWYRQAAGRGLQLLFYSVGIGQISSEVPQNLSASRPQDRQFILSSKKLLLSDSGFYLCAWSVRRGIFVNTEAFFGQGTRLTVV.

This clone showed up just a few times. A much larger clone sits a single nucleotide away, making a read error possible. The chain couples TRBV15 to TRBJ2-7; no clear D. Germline V CDR1 and CDR2: LNHNV, YYDKDF (reference sequence). V gave up 0 bases and J gave up 3 bases, with 15 bases separating them. This CDR3 comprises 16 residues. The CDR3 nucleotides are TGTGCCACCAGCAGAGAGGCCCCCGGGTTAATCTACGAGCAGTACTTC. It specifies CATSREAPGLIYEQYF.

In this sample, this clone turned up many times. The CDR3 here is CSAPGTGYYEQYF. As DNA, the CDR3 is TGCAGTGCTCCCGGGACGGGGTACTACGAGCAGTACTTC. The rearrangement uses TRBV20-1 and TRBJ2-7; D tentatively reads TRBD1 or TRBD2 (5 bases each). The germline V gene has CDR1 DFQATT and CDR2 SNEGSKA (reference sequence). Between the trimmed V and J ends, which lost 5 bases and 3 bases, there was a span of 14 bases. The CDR3 is made up of 13 amino acids.